Below, 23 T cell receptor beta chains from the same sample are listed, as sequenced in a study of PD-1 blockade in classical Hodgkin lymphoma. Relapses following autologous stem cell transplantation were seen in all patients, with brentuximab vedotin exposure varying. Method: immunoSEQ multiplex PCR; TCRdb's copy keeps in-frame clones and lacks some. Of over 25,000 clones in the sample, approximately 78% were seen once. Specimen: peripheral blood mononuclear cells (PBMCs), collected before the second cycle of nivolumab. The receptors shown here come from a human donor with classical Hodgkin lymphoma.

In its sample, this clone was seen once. This chain links TRBV4-3 with TRBJ1-2; D not certain. The germline V and J ends were trimmed by 0 bases and 4 bases, with 12 bases remaining between them. CDR1 and CDR2 (germline): LGHNA, YSLEER. The CDR3 sequence is 15 residues long. The CDR3 coding sequence is TGCGCCAGCAGCCAAGATTCCGCAAATCCCTATGGCTACACCTTC. Amino acid sequence: CASSQDSANPYGYTF.

The J gene is TRBJ2-2, the V gene TRBV10-2, with 7 bases that match TRBD2. The CDR3 length is 13 residues. Germline-derived CDR1 and CDR2 are WSHSY and SAAADI. With V trimmed by 3 bases and J by 6 bases, 1 base remained unmatched. Here the CDR3 reads CASSETSAGELFF. The DNA for the CDR3 is TGCGCCAGCAGTGAAACTAGCGCCGGGGAGCTGTTTTTT.

V is TRBV18 and J is TRBJ2-7; no clear D gene. In germline, CDR1 is KGHSH, CDR2 LQKENI. The CDR3 is made up of 12 amino acids. Trimming took 3 bases from V and 6 from J, leaving 9 bases between them. The CDR3 sequence is CASSPRTGEQYF. CDR3 coding DNA: TGTGCCAGCTCACCGAGGACGGGCGAGCAGTACTTC. The full variable domain, completed using reference TRBV18 and TRBJ2-7, is NAGVMQNPRHLVRRRGQEARLRCSPMKGHSHVYWYRQLPEEGLKFMVYLQKENIIDESGMPKERFSAEFPKEGPSILRIQQVVRGDSAAYFCASSPRTGEQYFGPGTRLTVT.

This chain links TRBV9 with TRBJ1-4; perhaps TRBD1 as D (5 bases). Germline CDR1 is SGDLS and CDR2 is YYNGEE. CDR3 length: 15 amino acids. V was pared by 7 bases and J by 1 base, with 14 bases between. DNA for the CDR3: TGTGCCAGCGGATCTCGGGGGGGAACTAATGAAAAACTGTTTTTT. Protein: CASGSRGGTNEKLFF. Variable domain in full (rest from reference TRBV9 and TRBJ1-4): DSGVTQTPKHLITATGQRVTLRCSPRSGDLSVYWYQQSLDQGLQFLIQYYNGEERAKGNILERFSAQQFPDLHSELNLSSLELGDSALYFCASGSRGGTNEKLFFGSGTQLSVL.

The V and J genes are TRBV7-3 and TRBJ1-1, with 7 positions matching TRBD1. CDR1 SGHTA and CDR2 FQGTGA come from the germline V gene. V was clipped by 5 bases and J by 1 base; unmatched bases: 4. This CDR3 has 14 residues. The CDR3 bases are TGTGCCAGCAGCCGGGACAGCTGGAACACTGAAGCTTTCTTT. Residues: CASSRDSWNTEAFF.

The table lists this clone with a count of one. The chain links TRBV21-1 to TRBJ2-2; TRBD2 is the table's D call and was not checked against the DNA. TRBV21-1 is given as a pseudogene. The CDR3 is 19 amino acids. CDR3 bases: TGTGCCAGCAGCAAAGAAGCTGTGCGTTACAAACGGGGGACCGGGGAGCTGTTTTTT. Encoded protein: CASSKEAVRYKRGTGELFF.

The chain recombines TRBV27 with TRBJ2-7; D might be TRBD1 (5 bases). The CDR3 is 13 residues long. The germline V gene has CDR1 MNHEY and CDR2 SMNVEV (reference sequence). The V and J ends lost 8 bases and 1 base respectively, with 12 bases between them. The DNA for the CDR3 is TGTGCCAGCTCTCAGACAGTTTCCTACGAGCAGTACTTC. Translation: CASSQTVSYEQYF.

As to this clone: The same CDR3 also results from other DNA sequences found in this sample. V is TRBV14 and J is TRBJ1-6; a weak D match, TRBD1 (5 bases). The CDR3 loop spans 14 amino acids. Trimming left V 1 base short and J 7 bases short, with 8 bases between. Germline CDR1 SGHDN, CDR2 FVKESK. CDR3 DNA sequence: TGTGCCAGCAGCCAAGTCGGGGGGAATTCACCCCTCCACTTT. Translating it yields CASSQVGGNSPLHF.

This sequence joins TRBV4-1 and TRBJ1-6; D not resolved. The CDR3 is 13 residues long. V was shortened by 3 bases and J by 8 bases, with 8 bases between the two germline ends. The germline V gene encodes CDR1 MGHRA and CDR2 YSYEKL. For the CDR3, the DNA is TGCGCCAGCAGCCAGCACGGAGATTCACCCCTCCACTTT. It specifies CASSQHGDSPLHF.

This clone was seen just once. The CDR3 region has the DNA TGTGCTAGTGGTTTGGAGGGGGGTGGCTACACCTTC. As protein: CASGLEGGGYTF. V is TRBV12-5 and J is TRBJ1-2, with D perhaps matching TRBD1 (6 bases). The germline V gene has CDR1 LGHNT and CDR2 FRNRAP. The ends were cut back, 1 base at V and 7 bases at J, with 7 bases in the middle. This CDR3 region has 12 residues.

J is TRBJ2-6 and V is TRBV19, with D possibly being TRBD1 (6 bases). The CDR3 is 18 amino acids. Germline lookup yields CDR1 LNHDA and CDR2 SQIVND (reference sequence). The V gene lost 1 base and the J gene lost 6 bases, with 19 bases spanning the gap. The CDR3 DNA is TGTGCCAGTAGTATAGTTGAGACAGGTAGGCTCGAGGCCAACGTCCTGACTTTC. Its translation is CASSIVETGRLEANVLTF.

The DNA for the CDR3 is TGCGCCAGCAGCCAACGCACAGGTGTCTCTGGGGCCAACGTCCTGACTTTC. Translation gives CASSQRTGVSGANVLTF. This rearrangement joins TRBV4-1 to TRBJ2-6; perhaps TRBD1 as D (5 bases). Trimming removed 2 bases at V and 0 bases at J, with 11 bases between. The CDR3 is 17 amino acids. Per germline, CDR1 MGHRA and CDR2 YSYEKL.

This clone occurred a few times. This chain uses TRBV28 with TRBJ1-2; D gene ambiguous. Germline loops: CDR1 MDHEN, CDR2 SYDVKM. Trimming took 1 base from V and 4 from J, leaving 10 bases between them. The CDR3 totals 14 residues. The CDR3 is CASSLSTGSYGYTF. CDR3 bases: TGTGCCAGCAGTTTATCGACGGGGTCCTATGGCTACACCTTC.

J is TRBJ1-3 and V is TRBV10-3, with D uncertain. This CDR3 contains 16 residues. Germline V gene data show CDR1 as ENHRY and CDR2 as SYGVKD. V was shortened by 9 bases and J by 4 bases, with 22 bases between the two germline ends. CDR3 nucleotide sequence: TGTGCCATTACCCCCGGGCAAGACCGAGGGGGAAACACCATATATTTT. Translated, it gives CAITPGQDRGGNTIYF.

DNA for the CDR3: TGTGCCAGCAGTGAATATGCGCTGACCTACTACACCTTC. It translates to CASSEYALTYYTF. The gene calls are TRBV6-1 and TRBJ1-2; D gene unclear. Germline CDR1 is MNHNS and CDR2 is SASEGT. The CDR3 extends over 13 amino acids. The ends were cut back, 2 bases at V and 10 bases at J, with 14 bases in the middle.

The V gene is TRBV2, the J gene TRBJ1-4; 9 nucleotides agree with TRBD1. This CDR3 region has 17 residues. The germline V gene encodes CDR1 SNHLY and CDR2 FYNNEI. J was trimmed by 4 bases and V by 5 bases; bases with no gene match: 11. Here the CDR3 DNA reads TGTGCCAGCAGTATCCCGGGACAGGGACCGTATAATGAAAAACTGTTTTTT. This translates into CASSIPGQGPYNEKLFF. Variable domain in full (rest from reference TRBV2 and TRBJ1-4): EPEVTQTPSHQVTQMGQEVILRCVPISNHLYFYWYRQILGQKVEFLVSFYNNEISEKSEIFDDQFSVERPDGSNFTLKIRSTKLEDSAMYFCASSIPGQGPYNEKLFFGSGTQLSVL.

This chain connects TRBV9 to TRBJ2-3; D is uncertain. The ends were cut back, 1 base at V and 0 bases at J, with 9 bases in the middle. The CDR3 consists of 15 residues. Germline CDR1 reads SGDLS; CDR2 reads YYNGEE. CDR3 loop: CASSVSQTSTDTQYF. Here the CDR3 DNA reads TGTGCCAGCAGCGTATCCCAAACTAGCACAGATACGCAGTATTTT.

The gene calls are TRBV27 and TRBJ2-7; the match to TRBD1 covers 8 bases. The CDR3 totals 15 residues. Unmatched junction bases numbered 10, after V lost 6 bases and J lost 3 bases. CDR1 MNHEY and CDR2 SMNVEV come from the germline V gene (reference sequence). In DNA, the CDR3 is TGTGCCAGCAGCTTTTTACGGGACAGGTACTACGAGCAGTACTTC. Residues: CASSFLRDRYYEQYF.

The chain's CDR3 is CASSHRRGYEQYF. CDR3 nucleotides: TGCGCCAGCAGCCATCGGAGGGGTTACGAGCAGTACTTC. J is TRBJ2-7 and V is TRBV4-3; tentatively, D is TRBD2 (6 bases). The ends were cut back, 3 bases at V and 4 bases at J, with 10 bases in the middle. The germline V gene has CDR1 LGHNA and CDR2 YSLEER. CDR3 length: 13 residues.

The gene calls are TRBV7-6 and TRBJ2-5, with D unresolved. Per the germline V gene, CDR1 is SGHVS and CDR2 is FNYEAQ. Trimming shortened V by 5 bases and J by 5 bases, and 15 bases separated the two germline ends. The CDR3 length is 14 residues. The CDR3 DNA is TGTGCCAGCAGCCCCGGCCGGGCCTACGAGACCCAGTACTTC. Protein product: CASSPGRAYETQYF.

The chain employs TRBV27 and TRBJ2-7; 15 positions match TRBD2. CDR3 length: 15 residues. Losses at the gene ends were 5 bases for V and 6 bases for J; bases not matched to a gene: 5. CDR1 and CDR2 from the germline V gene are MNHEY and SMNVEV (reference sequence). The CDR3 sequence is CASSLGTSGGTEQYF. Written as DNA, the CDR3 is TGTGCCAGCAGTCTTGGGACTAGCGGGGGGACCGAGCAGTACTTC.

This rearrangement joins TRBV7-8 to TRBJ2-1, with 11 nucleotides matching TRBD2. With V trimmed by 5 bases and J by 5 bases, 11 bases remained unmatched. This CDR3 contains 17 residues. Germline CDR1 is SGHVS and CDR2 is FQNEAQ. The CDR3 is CASSPPIRLAGHNEQFF. The CDR3 DNA is TGTGCCAGCAGCCCCCCTATTCGACTAGCGGGGCACAATGAGCAGTTCTTC.

The gene calls are TRBV7-9 and TRBJ2-7; possible D gene TRBD1, 6 bases. The CDR3 has 13 residues. Germline V gene data show CDR1 as SEHNR and CDR2 as FQNEAQ (reference sequence). The V end lost 5 bases, the J end lost 7 bases, and 15 bases lay between the germline ends. CDR3 bases: TGTGCCAGCAGCGTCACAGGGACCATAGAGCAGTACTTC. Protein product: CASSVTGTIEQYF. The whole variable domain, filled in from reference TRBV7-9 and TRBJ2-7, reads DTGVSQNPRHKITKRGQNVTFRCDPISEHNRLYWYRQTLGQGPEFLTYFQNEAQLEKSRLLSDRFSAERPKGSFSTLEIQRTEQGDSAMYLCASSVTGTIEQYFGPGTRLTVT.